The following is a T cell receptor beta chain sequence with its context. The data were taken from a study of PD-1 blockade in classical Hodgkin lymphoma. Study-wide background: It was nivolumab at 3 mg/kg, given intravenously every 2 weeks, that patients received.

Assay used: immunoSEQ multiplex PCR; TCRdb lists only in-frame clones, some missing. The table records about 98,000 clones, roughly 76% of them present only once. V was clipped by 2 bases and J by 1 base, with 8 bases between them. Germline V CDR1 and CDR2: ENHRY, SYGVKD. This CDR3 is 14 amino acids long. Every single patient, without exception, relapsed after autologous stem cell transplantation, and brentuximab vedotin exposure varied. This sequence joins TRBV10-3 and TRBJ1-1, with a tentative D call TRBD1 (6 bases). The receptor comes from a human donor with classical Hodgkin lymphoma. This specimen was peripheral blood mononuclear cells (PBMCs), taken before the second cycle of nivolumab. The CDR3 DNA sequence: TGTGCCATCAGTGAGCAGGGGTCGAACACTGAAGCTTTCTTT. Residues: CAISEQGSNTEAFF.